The T cell receptor (beta chain) described here comes from a study of OX40 agonist ivuxolimab in advanced cancers. About the study as a whole: Ivuxolimab, which targeted the costimulatory receptor OX40 (CD134), was an agonistic, fully human IgG2 monoclonal antibody. Intravenous ivuxolimab was administered to patients every 2 weeks at six dose levels: 0.01, 0.1, 0.3, 1.5, 3 and 10 mg/kg. Of the approximately 50 patients in dose escalation, about 20 had hepatocellular carcinoma, around 15 had melanoma, 9 had renal cell carcinoma and 9 had head and neck cancer. In the dose-escalation cohort, 82.7% of patients were male, and the mean age was approximately 60 years, with a range of about 23 to 90. Prior anti-PD-1, anti-PD-L1 or anti-CTLA-4 therapy was permitted, and about 40% of dose-escalation patients had received checkpoint inhibitors. Partial responses occurred in three dose-escalation patients: two with cutaneous melanoma and one with hepatocellular carcinoma. Peripheral TCRbeta sequencing was intended to test whether TCR sequence diversity was altered and clonal T-cell expansion was caused by ivuxolimab. The monotherapy dose-escalation portion (N ≈ 55 patients) of the phase I ivuxolimab trial is reported in the paper. General study outcomes and caveats: The antigen specificity of the clonally expanded peripheral T cells was not determined. Low levels of normalized T-cell clonal expansion were also seen in some patients who did not respond. After ivuxolimab, more expanded clones were found on average in CD8+ T cells than in CD4+ T cells. Clonal expansion of both CD4+ and CD8+ blood T cells was observed from baseline to week 6 at doses 0.1 to 3.0 mg/kg. In the 0.1-3.0 mg/kg groups, partial responders had among the lowest normalized peripheral clonal expansion, particularly in CD8+ T cells.

Genomic DNA was extracted from sorted cells for sequencing of the TCRbeta CDR3 region. The immunoSEQ Assay was used to sequence the TCRbeta CDR3 regions. TCRdb limited this immuneACCESS table to in-frame rearrangements with V and J called. A share of clones is missing; checked studies link under half to unresolved V genes, and the rest is unexplained. For this sample there are about 60,000 clones; about 90% appear just once. Around 14% of the sample goes to the ten largest clones. Looking up the germline V gene (reference sequence) yields CDR1 WNHNN and CDR2 SYGVQD. The trim is 4 bases for V and 6 bases for J, with a gap of 20 bases between the germline ends. The CDR3 goes from the cysteine to the phenylalanine over 16 residues. The retained sequence is limited to the CDR3, 48 bases, with the frame set at the first base. This clone was observed a single time. The antigen this receptor binds is unknown. Base-call qualities are not available, and no considerably larger clone is one nucleotide away.

The trial excluded patients who had a history of autoimmune disease or were on systemic immunosuppression. Peripheral blood for TCR sequencing was collected from all dose cohorts at baseline, on cycle 4 day 1, and on cycle 7 day 1. The samples were taken from a phase I, first-in-human, multicenter, open-label dose-escalation trial of ivuxolimab. Adults with locally advanced or metastatic head and neck squamous cell, hepatocellular, melanoma or renal cell carcinoma were enrolled in the trial. CD4+ and CD8+ T cells were sorted separately from peripheral blood before TCR sequencing. The rearranged chain carries TRBV10-1 and TRBJ2-3, with a tentative D gene TRBD2 over 5 matching bases. The starting material was CD4+ or CD8+ T cells sorted from blood, obtained in a trial of the OX40 agonist ivuxolimab. The sequence was obtained from an adult with an advanced solid tumor such as melanoma, head and neck, liver or kidney cancer. The DNA sequence reads TGCGCCAGCAGTGCGAATATTGAGGGTGACCTTGATACGCAGTATTTT. Its translation is CASSANIEGDLDTQYF.